The 7 T cell receptor beta chains below come from one sample, sequenced in a study of memory CD8 T cells in hepatitis C reinfection. Time point indicated: pre-reinfection, 55 to 20 weeks before reinfection detection. The sorted cells went straight to TCR sequencing with no prior in vitro expansion. The method was immunoSEQ multiplex PCR; TCRdb's version includes in-frame clones alone and lacks a portion of them. The sample holds 45,000 to 55,000 clones, about 90% seen once. The sequencing input was naive CD8+ T cells sorted from blood. These receptor sequences come from a man aged 18 to 35 with hepatitis C virus infection.

The CDR3: CASEGVPQPQHF. Written as DNA, the CDR3 is TGTGCCAGCGAAGGGGTTCCTCAGCCCCAGCATTTT. The rearrangement links TRBV28 to TRBJ1-5, with D perhaps matching TRBD1 (5 bases). CDR3 length: 12 amino acids. With 8 bases removed from V and 6 bases from J, the gap between germline ends came to 11 bases. Germline V gene sequence: CDR1 MDHEN, CDR2 SYDVKM.

This clone has just one count. The V call is TRBV30, the J call TRBJ2-3; 7 positions match TRBD2. Germline V gene data show CDR1 as GTSNPN and CDR2 as SVGIG (reference sequence). The CDR3 spans 15 residues. After removal of 5 bases from V and 0 bases from J, the junction contained 8 bases not matched to a gene. The DNA of the CDR3 is TGTGCCTGGGGGGAGGCGGGGGAGAGCACAGATACGCAGTATTTT. This sequence encodes CAWGEAGESTDTQYF.

The gene calls are TRBV6-1 and TRBJ2-5; 9 nucleotides agree with TRBD1. CDR1 is MNHNS and CDR2 is SASEGT in the germline V gene. This CDR3 is built from 14 residues. J was trimmed by 5 bases and V by 5 bases; bases with no gene match: 6. CDR3 bases: TGTGCCAGCAGTCAGACAGGGGGTTCGGAGACCCAGTACTTC. Translation gives CASSQTGGSETQYF.

The chain joins TRBV4-1 to TRBJ2-1; D not resolved. The CDR3 has 16 residues. V gave up 0 bases and J gave up 4 bases, with 13 bases separating them. Germline V gives CDR1 MGHRA, CDR2 YSYEKL. The CDR3 loop reads CASSQDPSAPYNEQFF. The CDR3 DNA sequence: TGCGCCAGCAGCCAAGATCCCAGCGCCCCTTACAATGAGCAGTTCTTC.

The chain uses TRBV1 and TRBJ2-1; the D call TRBD2 from the table was never checked on the DNA. TRBV1 is recorded as a pseudogene. The CDR3 is 23 residues long. The CDR3 DNA reads TGCACCAGCAGCCATTATTCGGGCGGAACGAAGTGGGCGGGAGGCCCCCCCCCGAGTGAGCAGTTCTTC. It specifies CTSSHYSGGTKWAGGPPPSEQFF.

This chain links TRBV29-1 with TRBJ2-7; 7 nucleotides align to TRBD1. The CDR3 is 13 amino acids. Germline lookup yields CDR1 SQVTM and CDR2 ANQGSEA. J was trimmed by 6 bases and V by 7 bases; bases with no gene match: 12. CDR3 coding DNA: TGCAGCGCCCTGACAGGGCGCGGCGGCGAGCAGTACTTC. Protein product: CSALTGRGGEQYF.

V is TRBV10-3 and J is TRBJ1-3; 9 nucleotides line up with TRBD1. V lost 0 bases and J lost 0; bases outside the gene matches: 3. Per the germline V gene, CDR1 is ENHRY and CDR2 is SYGVKD. There are 17 residues in the CDR3. CDR3 in DNA: TGTGCCATCAGTGAGTCAGGGACAGGGTCCTCTGGAAACACCATATATTTT. This translates into CAISESGTGSSGNTIYF.